This TCR beta chain was captured by sequencing in a study of blood T cell repertoires in COVID-19. Study summary: From the United States, Italy and Spain came samples of acute and convalescent COVID-19. Sample material is recorded as cDNA or gDNA derived from T cells, B-cell-depleted T cells, or PBMCs.

This clone was seen more than once but under ten times. Original data processing: Reference gene primer amplification gave nucleated cell count estimates. Profiling relied on immunoSEQ multiplex PCR, and the TCRdb table lists in-frame clones only, not all of them. For V, J and clone size, that table is used; D and trimming come from the DNA. The sample has roughly 200,000 clones, roughly 80% seen once. Germline CDR1 and CDR2: SNHLY and FYNNEI. The CDR3 totals 14 residues. The V and J ends lost 8 bases and 10 bases respectively, with 20 bases between them. Sequencing was carried out using peripheral blood. The sequence was collected from a man over 45 who had recovered from COVID-19. This chain links TRBV2 with TRBJ1-4, with D perhaps TRBD1 (5 bases). CDR3 sequence reads: CASLLGFGTGKLFF. CDR3 coding DNA: TGTGCCAGCTTACTGGGGTTTGGAACAGGAAAACTGTTTTTT.